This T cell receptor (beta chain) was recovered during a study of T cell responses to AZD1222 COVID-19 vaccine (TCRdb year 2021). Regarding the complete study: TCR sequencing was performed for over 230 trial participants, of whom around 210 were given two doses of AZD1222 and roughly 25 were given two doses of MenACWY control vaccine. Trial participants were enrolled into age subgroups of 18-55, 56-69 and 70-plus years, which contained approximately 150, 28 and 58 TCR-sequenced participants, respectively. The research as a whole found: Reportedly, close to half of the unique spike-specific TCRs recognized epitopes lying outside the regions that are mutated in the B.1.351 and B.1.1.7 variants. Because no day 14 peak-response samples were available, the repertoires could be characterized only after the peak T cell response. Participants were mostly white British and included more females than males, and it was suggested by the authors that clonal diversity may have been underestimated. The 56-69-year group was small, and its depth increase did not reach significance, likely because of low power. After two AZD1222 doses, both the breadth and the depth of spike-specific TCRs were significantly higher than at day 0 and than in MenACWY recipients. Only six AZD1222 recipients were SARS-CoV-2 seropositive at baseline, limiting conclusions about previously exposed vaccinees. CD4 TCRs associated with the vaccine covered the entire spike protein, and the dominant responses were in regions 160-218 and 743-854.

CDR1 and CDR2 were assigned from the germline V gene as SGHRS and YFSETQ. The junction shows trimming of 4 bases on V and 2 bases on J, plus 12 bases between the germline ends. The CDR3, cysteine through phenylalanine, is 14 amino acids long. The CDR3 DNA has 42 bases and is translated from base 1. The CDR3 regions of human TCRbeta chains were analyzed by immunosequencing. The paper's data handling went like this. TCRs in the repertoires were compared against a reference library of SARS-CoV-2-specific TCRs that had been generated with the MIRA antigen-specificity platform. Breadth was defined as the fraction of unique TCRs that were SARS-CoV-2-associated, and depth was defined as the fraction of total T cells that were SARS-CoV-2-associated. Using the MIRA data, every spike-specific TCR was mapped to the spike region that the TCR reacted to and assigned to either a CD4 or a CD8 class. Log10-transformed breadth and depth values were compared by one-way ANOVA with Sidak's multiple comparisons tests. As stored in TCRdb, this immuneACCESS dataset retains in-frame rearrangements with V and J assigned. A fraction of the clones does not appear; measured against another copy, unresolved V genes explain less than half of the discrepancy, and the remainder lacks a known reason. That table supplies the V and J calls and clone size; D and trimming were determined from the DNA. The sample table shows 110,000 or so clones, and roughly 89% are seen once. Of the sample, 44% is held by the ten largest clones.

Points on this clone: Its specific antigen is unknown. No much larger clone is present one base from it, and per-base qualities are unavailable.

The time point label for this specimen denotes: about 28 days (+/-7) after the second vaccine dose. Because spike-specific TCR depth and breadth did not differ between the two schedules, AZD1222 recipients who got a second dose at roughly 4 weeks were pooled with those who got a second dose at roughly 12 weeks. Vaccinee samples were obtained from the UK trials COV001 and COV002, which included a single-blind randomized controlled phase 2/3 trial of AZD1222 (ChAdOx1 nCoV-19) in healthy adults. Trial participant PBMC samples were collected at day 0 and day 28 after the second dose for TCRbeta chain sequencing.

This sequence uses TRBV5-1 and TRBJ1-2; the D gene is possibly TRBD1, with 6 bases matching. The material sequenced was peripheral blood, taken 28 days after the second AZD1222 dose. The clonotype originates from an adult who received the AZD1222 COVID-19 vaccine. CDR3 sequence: CASSPRTENYGYTF. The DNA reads TGCGCCAGCAGCCCACGGACAGAAAACTATGGCTACACCTTC.